A selection of T cell receptor beta chains follows, all from one sample in a study of T cell clonotyping in hematopoietic cell transplantation. Using immunoSEQ multiplex PCR, the repertoire was profiled, and TCRdb retains in-frame clones only, with some absent. The data hold roughly 40,000 clones, with 94% observed a single time. The sequencing sample was made of peripheral blood mononuclear cells. All receptors come from a woman aged 45-65 years in good health. Some clones in this sample may be carry-over from other donors' samples. The CDR3 runs from the conserved cysteine through the conserved F or W. A D gene is named only where the DNA matches it firmly. Clone size, where shown, is once, few, many, or a class for clones that have expanded.

>TRBJ1-1|-|TRBV4-1|-|16
TGCGCCAGCAGCCAAGACGCGAGACAAGGGGGGACTGAAGCTTTCTTT
CASSQDARQGGTEAFF
>TRBJ2-7|-|TRBV5-5|-|15
TGTGCCAGCAGCCCGGGGGGCTCGGAGACCTACGAGCAGTACTTC
CASSPGGSETYEQYF
>TRBJ2-5|-|TRBV23-1|-|16
TGCGCCAGCAGGCCCAAATCGGTAGAACCGAGGGAGACCCAGTACTTC
CASRPKSVEPRETQYF
>TRBJ1-1|-|TRBV4-1|TRBD1|16
TGCGCCAGCAGCGCGAAAAGGACAGGGCTGAACACTGAAGCTTTCTTT
CASSAKRTGLNTEAFF
>TRBJ1-2|-|TRBV11-3|-|12
TGTGCCAGCAGCGTCTTGGGGGCCGGCTACACCTTC
CASSVLGAGYTF
>TRBJ1-2|few|TRBV4-1|-|17
TGCGCCAGCAGCCAAGAATTGAGGGGGAAAGCTAACTATGGCTACACCTTC
CASSQELRGKANYGYTF
>TRBJ1-3|once|TRBV11-3|-|13
TGTGCCAGCAGCCCGAACGTAGGAAACACCATATATTTT
CASSPNVGNTIYF
>TRBJ2-7|-|TRBV11-2|-|14
TGTGCCAGCAGCTTAGGGCGTCGGGCGAGCGAGCAGTACTTC
CASSLGRRASEQYF
>TRBJ2-1|-|TRBV27|-|11
TGTGCCAGCAGCGTCGGGACAGAGCAGTTCTTC
CASSVGTEQFF
>TRBJ1-3|-|TRBV9|-|13
TGTGCCAGCAGCGAGTCCTCTGGAAACACCATATATTTT
CASSESSGNTIYF
>TRBJ1-2|-|TRBV9|-|17
TGTGCCAGCAGTACCACGGACCGAAAGACCCGTAACTATGGCTACACCTTC
CASSTTDRKTRNYGYTF
>TRBJ2-1|-|TRBV11-2|-|16
TGTGCCAGCAGCTTAGGGGCAGGGAATACCTACAATGAGCAGTTCTTC
CASSLGAGNTYNEQFF
>TRBJ1-5|-|TRBV20-1|-|10
TGCAGTGCTAGACCTCAGCCCCAGCATTTT
CSARPQPQHF
>TRBJ2-3|-|TRBV5-4|-|12
TGTGCCGCAGGCGCCCCGCGAGATACGCAGTATTTT
CAAGAPRDTQYF
>TRBJ1-1|-|TRBV19|TRBD1|14
TGTGCCAGTAGGACGACAGGGGGAGGCATCGAAGCTTTCTTT
CASRTTGGGIEAFF
>TRBJ1-3|-|TRBV19|TRBD1|17
TGTGCCTCAAACCCCGGGACAGAACCTTTCTCTGGAAACACCATATATTTT
CASNPGTEPFSGNTIYF
>TRBJ2-3|-|TRBV27|-|15
TGTGCCAGCAGTCGACAGGTTTCTAGCACAGATACGCAGTATTTT
CASSRQVSSTDTQYF
>TRBJ1-1|-|TRBV19|-|13
TGTGCCAGTAGTATAGTGGTGGACACTGAAGCTTTCTTT
CASSIVVDTEAFF
>TRBJ1-2|-|TRBV7-2|-|14
TGTGCCAGCAGCCGTCCGGGACAAATCTATGGCTACACCTTC
CASSRPGQIYGYTF
>TRBJ1-5|-|TRBV15|TRBD1|15
TGTGCCACCAGCAGACTGACAGGGAACAATCAGCCCCAGCATTTT
CATSRLTGNNQPQHF
>TRBJ1-1|-|TRBV7-2|-|14
TGTGCCAGCAGCTACCGACAGGTTGACACTGAAGCTTTCTTT
CASSYRQVDTEAFF
>TRBJ1-1|-|TRBV19|-|15
TGTGCCAGTAGTATAACTACAGGAGAGGGGACTGAAGCTTTCTTT
CASSITTGEGTEAFF
>TRBJ2-4|-|TRBV5-6|TRBD2|13
TGTGCCAGCAGCGTCTTGGGGGGGGACATTCAGTACTTC
CASSVLGGDIQYF
>TRBJ1-5|-|TRBV19|-|16
TGTGCCAGTACTTACTCGTGGGGGAACGTCAATCAGCCCCAGCATTTT
CASTYSWGNVNQPQHF